The subject of this entry is one TCR beta chain. The data were obtained in a study of cytomegalovirus exposure and HLA in healthy donors. Vbeta (60) and Jbeta (13) primers were used in the PCR. Produced via immunoSEQ multiplex PCR; TCRdb's table is partial and in-frame only. Among 150,000 to 200,000 clones listed, less than 90% were seen once. CDR1 and CDR2 (germline): MGHRA, YSYEKL. The CDR3 runs 17 residues. With 4 bases clipped from V and 1 base from J, the junction kept 10 bases outside the gene matches. Sequencing used PBMCs. This sequence was found in a young man in good health and CMV-seronegative. The chain employs TRBV4-1 and TRBJ2-7; 10 bases fit TRBD2. CDR3 in amino acids: CASSRPLAGASSYEQYF. CDR3 DNA sequence: TGCGCCAGCAGCCGCCCCCTAGCGGGAGCTTCATCCTACGAGCAGTACTTC.